The 10 T cell receptor beta chains given below trace back to one sample, sequenced in a study of blood T cell repertoires in COVID-19. Measured with immunoSEQ multiplex PCR; TCRdb has only the in-frame clones, and not every one. The sample includes 100,000 or so clones, approximately 86% of them seen just once. The source material was peripheral blood. These receptors originate from a man aged 70 or older with active or convalescent COVID-19.

V usage is TRBV5-6 and J usage is TRBJ1-4; D is unresolved. The CDR3 is made up of 17 amino acids. Trimming removed 0 bases at V and 5 bases at J, with 17 bases between. From germline, CDR1 is SGHDT and CDR2 YYEEEE. This CDR3 reads CASSLAAPLAGNEKLFF. In DNA, the CDR3 is TGTGCCAGCAGCTTGGCCGCACCTCTCGCGGGGAATGAAAAACTGTTTTTT.

V and J are TRBV12-5 and TRBJ1-1; 10 nucleotides align to TRBD1. Losses at the gene ends were 7 bases for V and 11 bases for J; bases not matched to a gene: 13. The germline V gene encodes CDR1 LGHNT and CDR2 FRNRAP. The CDR3 extends over 14 amino acids. CDR3 sequence reads: CASAPRQGALTAFF. In DNA, the CDR3 is TGTGCTAGTGCCCCCCGACAGGGGGCGCTGACTGCTTTCTTT.

The chain couples TRBV6-2 or TRBV6-3 to TRBJ1-3; D perhaps matches TRBD1 (6 bases). The V end was cut by 5 bases, the J end by 2 bases, with 16 bases between. This CDR3 spans 16 amino acids. Germline assignment: CDR1 MNHEY and CDR2 SVGEGT. The CDR3, as DNA: TGTGCCAGCAGTCCACCGGGGACAACAACTGGAAACACCATATATTTT. Protein product: CASSPPGTTTGNTIYF.

Only a few counts were recorded for this clone. The chain recombines TRBV6-1 with TRBJ1-3; D is unclear. The CDR3 is made up of 15 amino acids. The germline V gene encodes CDR1 MNHNS and CDR2 SASEGT. V dropped 0 bases and J dropped 4 bases, with 10 bases sitting between them. CDR3 DNA sequence: TGTGCCAGCAGTGAAGCGGAGAGGATGGGAAACACCATATATTTT. Translating it yields CASSEAERMGNTIYF.

The rearrangement joins TRBV5-1 to TRBJ2-1; D is possibly TRBD1 (6 bases). Germline lookup yields CDR1 SGHRS and CDR2 YFSETQ. Trimming shortened V by 6 bases and J by 0 bases, and 13 bases separated the two germline ends. There are 15 residues in the CDR3. Here the CDR3 DNA reads TGCGCCAGCACCTGGACAGACCCCTCCTACAATGAGCAGTTCTTC. The encoded protein is CASTWTDPSYNEQFF.

The chain employs TRBV30 and TRBJ2-7; D is perhaps TRBD2 (6 bases). This CDR3 region has 13 residues. V lost 3 bases, J lost 6 bases, and 15 bases lay in between. The germline gives CDR1 GTSNPN, CDR2 SVGIG (reference sequence). Here the CDR3 DNA reads TGTGCCTGGAGCAAGTGGGGGGTGGCCGAGCAGTACTTC. Residues: CAWSKWGVAEQYF.

The chain couples TRBV10-3 to TRBJ1-6, with no clear D. The CDR3 totals 13 residues. Germline V CDR1 and CDR2: ENHRY, SYGVKD. V lost 8 bases and J lost 8, with 13 bases in between. DNA for the CDR3: TGTGCCATCGGCGGCGAGCCGTATTCACCCCTCCACTTT. It yields the protein CAIGGEPYSPLHF.

The rearrangement uses TRBV5-1 and TRBJ1-6; tentatively, D is TRBD1 (6 bases). Germline CDR1 and CDR2: SGHRS and YFSETQ. The CDR3 is made up of 14 amino acids. Trimming took 2 bases from V and 5 from J, leaving 8 bases between them. CDR3 DNA sequence: TGCGCCAGCAGCTTCGGACAGAATAATTCACCCCTCCACTTT. It is translated as CASSFGQNNSPLHF.

This clone was counted between two and nine times. The same CDR3 is also encoded by other DNA sequences in this sample. CDR3 sequence reads: CSARSGFEQYF. CDR3 bases: TGCAGTGCTAGATCAGGGTTCGAGCAGTACTTC. V usage is TRBV20-1 and J usage is TRBJ2-7; perhaps TRBD1 as D (5 bases). The germline CDR1 and CDR2 sequences are DFQATT and SNEGSKA (reference sequence). CDR3 length equals 11 residues. V lost 2 bases and J lost 6, with 8 bases in between.

The CDR3 protein is CATENAGQGEETQYF. CDR3 DNA: TGTGCCACCGAAAACGCTGGACAGGGCGAAGAGACCCAGTACTTC. This chain links TRBV15 with TRBJ2-5, with TRBD1 matching 8 bases. This CDR3 is built from 15 residues. Germline-derived CDR1 and CDR2 are LNHNV and YYDKDF (reference sequence). V shed 8 bases, J shed 3 bases, and the junction held 11 bases outside the gene matches.